The present TCR beta chain was sequenced within a study of blood T cell repertoires in COVID-19. Background on the study: The analysed material was cDNA or gDNA that came from T cells, B-cell-depleted T cells, or PBMCs.

Which cohort a participant joined came from the clinical history participants gave. With 5 bases removed from V and 8 bases from J, the gap between germline ends came to 23 bases. The CDR3 loop spans 16 amino acids. Germline CDR1 is SGHRS and CDR2 is YFSETQ. Assay used: immunoSEQ multiplex PCR; TCRdb lists only in-frame clones, some missing. This table holds more than 300,000 clones, about 89% found once. The sequenced material came from PBMCs or T cells enriched from blood (not recorded which). This receptor was identified in a woman aged 40-49 years who had been exposed to COVID-19. The gene calls are TRBV5-1 and TRBJ2-1; D may be TRBD1 (5 bases). CDR3 DNA: TGCGCCAGCAGATACCAAGGGGCAGGGTTTGCCCATGAGCAGTTCTTC. Its translation: CASRYQGAGFAHEQFF. The variable domain in full, completed from reference TRBV5-1 and TRBJ2-1, reads KAGVTQTPRYLIKTRGQQVTLSCSPISGHRSVSWYQQTPGQGLQFLFEYFSETQRNKGNFPGRFSGRQFSNSRSEMNVSTLELGDSALYLCASRYQGAGFAHEQFFGPGTRLTVL.